The 27 T cell receptor beta chains reported below all come from one sample, sequenced in a study of Tregs in tolerant kidney transplant recipients. Mixed chimerism was transient after nonmyeloablative marrow transplants from related graft donors. TCRdb's table, derived via immunoSEQ multiplex PCR, lists solely in-frame clones and lacks some. The data hold 45,000 or so clones, with roughly nine tenths observed a single time. The source material was CD8+ T cells from blood (PBMCs), sampled 12 months after the transplant. These receptors were taken from a human patient who received a combined kidney and bone marrow transplant. Some T cells may have come from the graft donor.

The chain employs TRBV27 and TRBJ2-5; D perhaps matches TRBD1 (6 bases). The end of the DNA is better explained by TRBJ2-7, so the J call may be wrong. This CDR3 has 13 amino acids. Germline lookup yields CDR1 MNHEY and CDR2 SMNVEV (reference sequence). CDR3 nucleotide sequence: TGTGCCAGCAGTTTCGGAGAGGGGGACGAGCAGTACTTC. Translation: CASSFGEGDEQYF.

The chain joins TRBV7-2 to TRBJ2-7; 8 bases are shared with TRBD1. CDR1 and CDR2 (germline): SGHTA, FQGNSA. This CDR3 spans 16 amino acids. V was clipped by 1 base and J by 4 bases; unmatched bases: 9. The CDR3 region has the DNA TGTGCCAGCAGCTTAGGGTTTGGACAGGGCGATTACGAGCAGTACTTC. Translating gives CASSLGFGQGDYEQYF.

The CDR3 DNA sequence: TGTGCCAGCAGCTTACCAGCGCGAAACACCGGGGAGCTGTTTTTT. As protein: CASSLPARNTGELFF. The gene calls are TRBV7-6 and TRBJ2-2; D unclear. Germline V gene sequence: CDR1 SGHVS, CDR2 FNYEAQ. CDR3 size: 15 residues. Trimming shortened V by 2 bases and J by 2 bases, and 9 bases separated the two germline ends.

The genes are TRBV19 and TRBJ2-3; D unclear. Looked up from germline, CDR1 is LNHDA and CDR2 is SQIVND (reference sequence). This CDR3 comprises 13 residues. Trimming took 7 bases from V and 5 from J, leaving 13 bases between them. The DNA of the CDR3 is TGTGCCAGTACCCTCAGTTTTCAAGATACGCAGTATTTT. Its translation is CASTLSFQDTQYF. The variable domain in full, completed from reference TRBV19 and TRBJ2-3, reads DGGITQSPKYLFRKEGQNVTLSCEQNLNHDAMYWYRQDPGQGLRLIYYSQIVNDFQKGDIAEGYSVSREKKESFPLTVTSAQKNPTAFYLCASTLSFQDTQYFGPGTRLTVL.

The chain is built from TRBV7-9 and TRBJ1-4, with a weak D call TRBD1 (5 bases). The CDR3 has 17 amino acids. CDR1 is SEHNR, CDR2 FQNEAQ, per germline (reference sequence). Trimming stripped 5 bases from V and 7 bases from J, with 23 bases between. CDR3 in amino acids: CASSPGLQEVSFEKLFF. In nucleotides, the CDR3 is TGTGCCAGCAGCCCTGGCCTACAGGAAGTTTCTTTTGAAAAACTGTTTTTT.

This clone has just one count. The chain links TRBV7-8 to TRBJ2-5; 10 nucleotides line up with TRBD2. The CDR3 runs 17 residues. Germline values: CDR1 SGHVS, CDR2 FQNEAQ. Germline trimming cut 1 base from V and 5 bases from J; bases unmatched to any gene: 10. CDR3: CASSLDIAGGLRETQYF. Here the CDR3 DNA reads TGTGCCAGCAGCTTAGATATAGCGGGAGGCCTCCGGGAGACCCAGTACTTC.

V is TRBV7-2 and J is TRBJ2-7, with 7 bases lining up with TRBD2. The CDR3 has 15 amino acids. V gave up 5 bases and J gave up 2 bases; unmatched junction bases: 9. CDR1 is SGHTA and CDR2 is FQGNSA in the germline V gene. The CDR3, as DNA: TGTGCCAGCAGCCGGAAGCGGGACCGAGCCTACGAGCAGTACTTC. Its protein is CASSRKRDRAYEQYF.

The chain links TRBV27 to TRBJ1-2; TRBD1 might be the D (6 bases). The CDR3 sequence is 15 residues long. Trimming shortened V by 8 bases and J by 6 bases, and 22 bases separated the two germline ends. CDR1 is MNHEY, CDR2 SMNVEV, per germline (reference sequence). CDR3 nucleotide sequence: TGTGCCAGCCAACCGTTTCAGGGGAAGGGCGATGGCTACACCTTC. This encodes CASQPFQGKGDGYTF.

V and J are TRBV6-6 and TRBJ1-2, with a tentative D call TRBD1 (5 bases). In germline, CDR1 is MNHNY, CDR2 SVGAGI (reference sequence). Trimming pared 5 bases from V and 1 base from J, leaving 11 bases between. This CDR3 is 14 amino acids long. The CDR3 nucleotides are TGTGCCAGCAGTCCCAATGACAGTAACTATGGCTACACCTTC. It codes for CASSPNDSNYGYTF.

V is TRBV9 and J is TRBJ2-5; 15 positions match TRBD2. V dropped 4 bases and J dropped 5; count of bases not matched to a gene: 9. The CDR3 has 17 amino acids. The germline CDR1 and CDR2 sequences are SGDLS and YYNGEE. The CDR3: CASSPRTSGGAGETQYF. The CDR3 bases are TGTGCCAGCAGCCCCCGGACTAGCGGGGGGGCCGGGGAGACCCAGTACTTC. Complete variable domain (other parts from reference TRBV9 and TRBJ2-5): DSGVTQTPKHLITATGQRVTLRCSPRSGDLSVYWYQQSLDQGLQFLIQYYNGEERAKGNILERFSAQQFPDLHSELNLSSLELGDSALYFCASSPRTSGGAGETQYFGPGTRLLVL.

This chain joins TRBV19 and TRBJ1-2, with TRBD1 matching 7 bases. The ends lost 6 bases at V and 2 bases at J; junction bases unmatched: 9. The germline V gene encodes CDR1 LNHDA and CDR2 SQIVND (reference sequence). The CDR3 spans 15 residues. Here the CDR3 reads CASRSWDSRNYGYTF. Written as DNA, the CDR3 is TGTGCCAGTAGGAGTTGGGACAGTAGAAACTATGGCTACACCTTC.

The chain joins TRBV2 to TRBJ1-5; TRBD1 is a possible D gene (6 bases). The V end lost 0 bases, the J end lost 4 bases, and 13 bases lay between the germline ends. The CDR3 has 16 amino acids. CDR1 SNHLY and CDR2 FYNNEI come from the germline V gene. The CDR3 DNA is TGTGCCAGCAGTGAAGCGGGAACAGGGTATAATCAGCCCCAGCATTTT. This encodes CASSEAGTGYNQPQHF.

The rearrangement links TRBV9 to TRBJ2-1; D gene ambiguous. V was shortened by 0 bases and J by 4 bases, with 8 bases between the two germline ends. Germline loops: CDR1 SGDLS, CDR2 YYNGEE. The CDR3 loop spans 14 amino acids. CDR3 bases: TGTGCCAGCAGCGTAGGTTCCCTTTACAATGAGCAGTTCTTC. Translated: CASSVGSLYNEQFF.

The V gene is TRBV6-4, the J gene TRBJ2-1, with 8 bases fitting TRBD1. Looked up from germline, CDR1 is MRHNA and CDR2 is SNTAGT. The CDR3 is 14 residues long. Losses at the gene ends were 2 bases for V and 8 bases for J; bases not matched to a gene: 5. In nucleotides, the CDR3 is TGTGCCAGCAGTGACGGACAGGGTACCGATGAGCAGTTCTTC. It yields the protein CASSDGQGTDEQFF.

V and J are TRBV28 and TRBJ2-7, with 8 positions matching TRBD2. This CDR3 comprises 17 residues. CDR1 is MDHEN, CDR2 SYDVKM, per germline. V lost 3 bases, J lost 0 bases, and 10 bases stayed unmatched. CDR3 nucleotide sequence: TGTGCCAGCAGTTTCCCCCATAGCGGGGAGCCCTCCTACGAGCAGTACTTC. This sequence encodes CASSFPHSGEPSYEQYF.

The chain uses TRBV9 and TRBJ1-3, with D hard to call. Germline V gene lookup returns CDR1 SGDLS and CDR2 YYNGEE. Trimming removed 4 bases from V and 8 bases from J, with 10 bases in between. The length of the CDR3 is 12 residues. CDR3 sequence (DNA): TGTGCCAGCAGCTCACAGAGAGACACCATATATTTT. Protein sequence: CASSSQRDTIYF.

J is TRBJ2-2 and V is TRBV9; the match to TRBD2 covers 9 bases. The CDR3 loop spans 15 amino acids. The junction had 4 bases not matched to a gene; V was cut back by 3 bases and J by 4 bases. Germline V CDR1 and CDR2: SGDLS, YYNGEE. The CDR3 spells CASSGPSGTTGELFF. CDR3 in DNA: TGTGCCAGCAGCGGCCCTAGCGGGACCACCGGGGAGCTGTTTTTT.

The V gene is TRBV27, the J gene TRBJ2-7; 8 nucleotides agree with TRBD1. Per the germline V gene, CDR1 is MNHEY and CDR2 is SMNVEV (reference sequence). The CDR3 loop spans 16 amino acids. The V and J ends lost 5 bases and 3 bases, in that order; junction bases with no gene match: 12. The CDR3 DNA reads TGTGCCAGCAGTCGAGGACAGGGTTACTTGCACTACGAGCAGTACTTC. Encoded protein: CASSRGQGYLHYEQYF.

For this clone: A much larger clone is a single base away; this may be a read error. V is TRBV30 and J is TRBJ2-1, with 8 bases that match TRBD2. In germline, CDR1 is GTSNPN, CDR2 SVGIG (reference sequence). The CDR3 length is 16 residues. CDR3 bases: TGTGCCTGGAGCGACGGGACTGGCGGGAGGTACAAGGAGCAGTTCTTC. Protein sequence: CAWSDGTGGRYKEQFF.

This chain uses TRBV13 with TRBJ2-6, with no clear D. From germline, CDR1 is PRHDT and CDR2 FYEKMQ (reference sequence). The CDR3 is made up of 15 amino acids. Trimming cost V 6 bases and J 2 bases, with 11 bases left between them. CDR3 sequence: CASSFGRAGANVLTF. CDR3 sequence (DNA): TGTGCCAGCAGTTTTGGGCGTGCTGGGGCCAACGTCCTGACTTTC.

The chain combines TRBV11-2 with TRBJ1-5; D is perhaps TRBD1 (6 bases). The CDR3 length is 15 residues. Per the germline V gene, CDR1 is SGHAT and CDR2 is FQNNGV. Trimming removed 5 bases at V and 0 bases at J, with 11 bases between. CDR3 in amino acids: CASSPDRYSNQPQHF. As DNA, the CDR3 is TGTGCCAGCAGCCCAGACAGGTATAGCAATCAGCCCCAGCATTTT.

The chain employs TRBV4-3 and TRBJ2-7; D is undetermined. The CDR3 totals 13 residues. Trimming removed 0 bases at V and 3 bases at J, with 6 bases between. Germline V CDR1 and CDR2: LGHNA, YSLEER. This CDR3 is CASSQDRGYEQYF. DNA for the CDR3: TGCGCCAGCAGCCAAGATAGAGGCTACGAGCAGTACTTC.

The J gene is TRBJ1-1, the V gene TRBV6-4; no clear D gene. Trimming removed 5 bases at V and 5 bases at J, with 15 bases between. The CDR3 has 14 residues. Germline lookup yields CDR1 MRHNA and CDR2 SNTAGT. In DNA, the CDR3 is TGTGCCAGCAGTTTATCCCCCGCGGGGACTGAAGCTTTCTTT. It yields the protein CASSLSPAGTEAFF.

The rearrangement links TRBV2 to TRBJ2-1; TRBD1 aligns across 7 bases. The germline V gene has CDR1 SNHLY and CDR2 FYNNEI. The CDR3 loop spans 14 amino acids. The ends lost 10 bases at V and 5 bases at J; junction bases unmatched: 11. In DNA, the CDR3 is TGTGCCAACAGGGGCCAGGGCAGTGACAATGAGCAGTTCTTC. Translating it yields CANRGQGSDNEQFF.

This chain links TRBV5-4 with TRBJ2-7; D is uncertain. CDR1 is SGHNT and CDR2 is YYREEE in the germline V gene (reference sequence). The length of the CDR3 is 14 residues. With 0 bases removed from V and 2 bases from J, the gap between germline ends came to 9 bases. CDR3 coding DNA: TGTGCCAGCAGCTTGGGCCAGTTAACCTACGAGCAGTACTTC. Protein product: CASSLGQLTYEQYF.

The chain uses TRBV2 and TRBJ2-1; D may be TRBD2 (7 bases). This CDR3 is built from 15 residues. With 7 bases removed from V and 6 bases from J, the gap between germline ends came to 19 bases. Germline V CDR1 and CDR2: SNHLY, FYNNEI. The CDR3 nucleotides read TGTGCCAGCACCGGAGGGGGGGCCATCGGCAATGAGCAGTTCTTC. Residues: CASTGGGAIGNEQFF.

For this clone: This clone may be a read error of a much larger clone one base away. This sequence joins TRBV28 and TRBJ2-5; no reliable D call. The DNA end favors TRBJ2-7, so the J call may be wrong. Germline V gene sequence: CDR1 MDHEN, CDR2 SYDVKM. CDR3 length: 11 residues. The CDR3 loop reads CASSLIYEQYF. CDR3 sequence (DNA): TGTGCCAGCAGTTTAATCTACGAGCAGTACTTC.